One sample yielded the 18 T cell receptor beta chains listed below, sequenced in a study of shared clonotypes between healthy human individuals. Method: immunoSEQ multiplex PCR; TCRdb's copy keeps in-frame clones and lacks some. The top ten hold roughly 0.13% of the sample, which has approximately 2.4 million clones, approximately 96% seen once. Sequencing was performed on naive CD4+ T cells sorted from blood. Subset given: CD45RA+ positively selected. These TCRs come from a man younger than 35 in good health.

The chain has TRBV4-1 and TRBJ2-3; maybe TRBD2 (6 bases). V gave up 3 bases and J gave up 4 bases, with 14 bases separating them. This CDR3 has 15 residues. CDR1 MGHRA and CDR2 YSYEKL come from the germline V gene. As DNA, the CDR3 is TGCGCCAGCAGCCAGGAACCGGGACTCTCAGATACGCAGTATTTT. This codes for CASSQEPGLSDTQYF.

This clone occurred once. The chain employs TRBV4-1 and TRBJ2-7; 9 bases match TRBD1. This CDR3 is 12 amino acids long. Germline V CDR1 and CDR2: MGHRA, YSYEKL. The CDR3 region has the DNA TGCGCTTCGGGACAGGGCACCTACGAGCAGTACTTC. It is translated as CASGQGTYEQYF.

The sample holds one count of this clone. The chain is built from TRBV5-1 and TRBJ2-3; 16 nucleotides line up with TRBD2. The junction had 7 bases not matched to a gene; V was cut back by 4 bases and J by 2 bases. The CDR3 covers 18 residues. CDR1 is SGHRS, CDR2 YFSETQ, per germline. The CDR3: CASSGPGLAGGPTDTQYF. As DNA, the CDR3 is TGCGCCAGCAGCGGACCGGGACTAGCGGGAGGGCCCACAGATACGCAGTATTTT.

CDR3 DNA sequence: TGCGCCAGCAGCCCGGGGACAGGGGGGACCCCCCAGCATTTT. Protein product: CASSPGTGGTPQHF. The rearrangement uses TRBV5-1 and TRBJ1-5; 11 positions agree with TRBD1. This CDR3 comprises 14 residues. Germline V gene data show CDR1 as SGHRS and CDR2 as YFSETQ. Trimming took 4 bases from V and 10 from J; bases not matched to a gene: 7.

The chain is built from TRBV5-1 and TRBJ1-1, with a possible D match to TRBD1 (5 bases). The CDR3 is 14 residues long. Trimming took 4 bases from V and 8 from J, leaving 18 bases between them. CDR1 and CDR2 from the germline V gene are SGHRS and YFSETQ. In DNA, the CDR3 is TGCGCCAGCAGCCCTGGGGTCGGACAAATGGAAGCTTTCTTT. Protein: CASSPGVGQMEAFF.

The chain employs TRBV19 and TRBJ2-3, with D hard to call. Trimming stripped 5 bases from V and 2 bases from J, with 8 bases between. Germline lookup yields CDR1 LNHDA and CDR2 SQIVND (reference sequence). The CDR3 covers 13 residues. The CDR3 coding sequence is TGTGCCAGTAGTCTCCGGAACACAGATACGCAGTATTTT. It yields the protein CASSLRNTDTQYF.

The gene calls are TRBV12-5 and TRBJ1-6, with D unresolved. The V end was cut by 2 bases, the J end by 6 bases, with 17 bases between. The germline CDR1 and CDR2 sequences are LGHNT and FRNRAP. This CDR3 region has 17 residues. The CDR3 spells CASGLHLTGVGNSPLHF. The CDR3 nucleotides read TGTGCTAGTGGTTTGCACTTGACGGGAGTCGGTAATTCACCCCTCCACTTT. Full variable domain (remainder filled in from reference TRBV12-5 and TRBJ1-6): DARVTQTPRHKVTEMGQEVTMRCQPILGHNTVFWYRQTMMQGLELLAYFRNRAPLDDSGMPKDRFSAEMPDATLATLKIQPSEPRDSAVYFCASGLHLTGVGNSPLHFGNGTRLTVT.

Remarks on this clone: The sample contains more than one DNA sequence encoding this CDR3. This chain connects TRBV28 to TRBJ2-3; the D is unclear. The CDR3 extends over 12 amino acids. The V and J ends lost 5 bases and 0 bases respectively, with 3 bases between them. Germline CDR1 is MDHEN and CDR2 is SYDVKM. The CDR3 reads CASSVSTDTQYF. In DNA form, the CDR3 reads TGTGCCAGCAGTGTCAGCACAGATACGCAGTATTTT. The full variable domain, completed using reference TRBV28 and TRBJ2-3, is DVKVTQSSRYLVKRTGEKVFLECVQDMDHENMFWYRQDPGLGLRLIYFSYDVKMKEKGDIPEGYSVSREKKERFSLILESASTNQTSMYLCASSVSTDTQYFGPGTRLTVL.

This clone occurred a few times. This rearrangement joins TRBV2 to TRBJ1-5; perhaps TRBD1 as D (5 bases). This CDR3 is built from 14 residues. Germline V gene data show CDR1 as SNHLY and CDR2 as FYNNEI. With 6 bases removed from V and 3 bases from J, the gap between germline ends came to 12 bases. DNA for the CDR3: TGTGCCAGCAGCAAAACAGGTCACAATCAGCCCCAGCATTTT. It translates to CASSKTGHNQPQHF.

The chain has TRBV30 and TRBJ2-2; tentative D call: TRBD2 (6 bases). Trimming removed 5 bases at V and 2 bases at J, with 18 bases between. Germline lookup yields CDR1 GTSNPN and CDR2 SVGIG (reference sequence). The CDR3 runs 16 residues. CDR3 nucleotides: TGTGCCTGGGCCTCGGTGGCGGGACGCAACACCGGGGAGCTGTTTTTT. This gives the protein CAWASVAGRNTGELFF.

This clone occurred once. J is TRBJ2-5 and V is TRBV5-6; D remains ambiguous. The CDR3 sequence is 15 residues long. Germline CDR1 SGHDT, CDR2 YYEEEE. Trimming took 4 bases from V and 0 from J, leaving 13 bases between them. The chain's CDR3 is CASSQKNWYQETQYF. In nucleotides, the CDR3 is TGTGCCAGCAGCCAGAAGAATTGGTACCAAGAGACCCAGTACTTC.

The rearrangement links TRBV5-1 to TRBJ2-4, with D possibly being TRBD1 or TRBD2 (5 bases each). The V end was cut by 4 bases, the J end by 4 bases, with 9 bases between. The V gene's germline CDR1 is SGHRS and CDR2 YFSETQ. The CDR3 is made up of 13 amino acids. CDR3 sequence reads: CASSGDGKNIQYF. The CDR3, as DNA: TGCGCCAGCAGCGGGGACGGGAAAAACATTCAGTACTTC.

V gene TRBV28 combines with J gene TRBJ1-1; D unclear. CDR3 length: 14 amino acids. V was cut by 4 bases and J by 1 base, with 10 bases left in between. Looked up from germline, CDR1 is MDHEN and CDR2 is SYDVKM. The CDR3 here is CASSSVAENTEAFF. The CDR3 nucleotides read TGTGCCAGCAGTTCCGTCGCAGAGAACACTGAAGCTTTCTTT.

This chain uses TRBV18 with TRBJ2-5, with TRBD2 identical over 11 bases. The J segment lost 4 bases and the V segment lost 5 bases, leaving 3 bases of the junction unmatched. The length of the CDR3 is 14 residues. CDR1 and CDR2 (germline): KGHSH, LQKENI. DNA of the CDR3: TGTGCCAGCTCATCACTAGCGGGAGTAGAGACCCAGTACTTC. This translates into CASSSLAGVETQYF.

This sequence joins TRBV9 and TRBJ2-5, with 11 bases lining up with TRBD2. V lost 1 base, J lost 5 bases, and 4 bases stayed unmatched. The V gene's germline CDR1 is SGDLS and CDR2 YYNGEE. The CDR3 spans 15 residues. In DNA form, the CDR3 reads TGTGCCAGCAGCGTAATGGCTAGCGGGAGGGAGACCCAGTACTTC. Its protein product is CASSVMASGRETQYF.

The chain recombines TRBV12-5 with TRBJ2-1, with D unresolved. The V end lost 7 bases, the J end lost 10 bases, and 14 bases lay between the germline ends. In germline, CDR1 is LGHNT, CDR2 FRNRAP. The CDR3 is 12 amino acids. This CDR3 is CASAPLRKEQFF. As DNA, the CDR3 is TGTGCTAGTGCCCCTCTGCGGAAAGAGCAGTTCTTC.

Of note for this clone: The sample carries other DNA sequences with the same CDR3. CDR3 sequence reads: CASSQDRGYEQYF. The DNA of the CDR3 is TGCGCCAGCAGCCAAGATAGAGGCTACGAGCAGTACTTC. The rearrangement links TRBV4-3 to TRBJ2-7; no firm D call. Trimming took 0 bases from V and 3 from J, leaving 6 bases between them. Germline values: CDR1 LGHNA, CDR2 YSLEER. The CDR3 covers 13 residues.

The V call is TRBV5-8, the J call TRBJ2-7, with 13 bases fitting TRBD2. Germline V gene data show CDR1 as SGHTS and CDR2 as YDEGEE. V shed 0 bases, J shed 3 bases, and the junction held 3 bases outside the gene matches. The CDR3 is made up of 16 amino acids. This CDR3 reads CASSLAGLAGVYEQYF. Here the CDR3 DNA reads TGTGCCAGCAGCTTGGCTGGACTAGCGGGGGTCTACGAGCAGTACTTC. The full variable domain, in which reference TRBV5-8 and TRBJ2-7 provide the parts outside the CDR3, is EAGVTQSPTHLIKTRGQQATLRCSPISGHTSVYWYQQALGLGLQFLLWYDEGEERNRGNFPPRFSGRQFPNYSSELNVNALELEDSALYLCASSLAGLAGVYEQYFGPGTRLTVT.